What follows are 24 T cell receptor beta chains derived from one specimen sequenced in a study of shared clonotypes between healthy human individuals. Only in-frame clones appear in the TCRdb table, and some are missing; sequencing was by immunoSEQ multiplex PCR. The table lists 550,000 to 600,000 clones, roughly 79% of them singletons. Sequences were obtained from PBMCs. These receptor sequences come from a middle-aged woman in good health. Some clones in this sample may be carry-over from other donors' samples.

The chain couples TRBV10-3 to TRBJ1-3; 8 nucleotides match TRBD1. Germline CDR1 and CDR2: ENHRY and SYGVKD. The V segment lost 8 bases and the J segment 2 bases; nucleotides outside the gene matches: 11. The length of the CDR3 is 16 residues. The DNA of the CDR3 is TGTGCCATCGTCAAGGGACAGGAGGAAGCTGGAAACACCATATATTTT. Translation gives CAIVKGQEEAGNTIYF.

The gene calls are TRBV25-1 and TRBJ1-3; D might be TRBD1 (6 bases). The CDR3 extends over 13 amino acids. Germline loops: CDR1 MGHDK, CDR2 SYGVNS. Between the trimmed V and J ends, which lost 8 bases and 8 bases, there was a span of 16 bases. The CDR3 nucleotides are TGTGCCAGCTCAAAGATCAGGGGAGACACCATATATTTT. Encoded protein: CASSKIRGDTIYF. Drawing the rest from reference TRBV25-1 and TRBJ1-3, the complete variable domain is EADIYQTPRYLVIGTGKKITLECSQTMGHDKMYWYQQDPGMELHLIHYSYGVNSTEKGDLSSESTVSRIRTEHFPLTLESARPSHTSQYLCASSKIRGDTIYFGEGSWLTVV.

The V call is TRBV28, the J call TRBJ1-2; no clear D. The V gene lost 6 bases and the J gene lost 10 bases, with 21 bases spanning the gap. Germline V lookup: CDR1 MDHEN, CDR2 SYDVKM. CDR3 length: 14 residues. The CDR3 DNA is TGTGCCAGCAGCACAACACCTCGAGGCACAGACTACACCTTC. Protein product: CASSTTPRGTDYTF.

The chain is built from TRBV6-4 and TRBJ2-1, with D perhaps TRBD1 (6 bases). Between the trimmed V and J ends, which lost 4 bases and 10 bases, there was a span of 14 bases. CDR1 and CDR2 from the germline V gene are MRHNA and SNTAGT. The length of the CDR3 is 13 residues. The CDR3 DNA follows: TGTGCCAGCAGTGGCCAACCCGGGACAGAGCAGTTCTTC. It yields the protein CASSGQPGTEQFF.

Only a few counts were recorded for this clone. V usage is TRBV6-1 and J usage is TRBJ2-5; no clear D gene. The tail of the sequence fits TRBJ2-7 better, so the J call may be wrong. The CDR3 consists of 13 residues. Germline CDR1 and CDR2: MNHNS and SASEGT. The DNA for the CDR3 is TGTGCCAGCAGTGAGAAGGCAGCATACGAGCAGTACTTC. Translation gives CASSEKAAYEQYF.

V and J are TRBV28 and TRBJ1-2; no firm D call. V shed 6 bases and J shed 4 bases, with 6 bases lying between them. Germline V lookup: CDR1 MDHEN, CDR2 SYDVKM. The CDR3 has 11 amino acids. In nucleotides, the CDR3 is TGTGCCAGCAGCTATGGCTATGGCTACACCTTC. Protein: CASSYGYGYTF.

This clone showed up many times. This sample includes further DNA sequences coding for the same CDR3. The V and J genes are TRBV5-4 and TRBJ2-7, with TRBD1 as a possible D gene (5 bases). Germline V gene lookup returns CDR1 SGHNT and CDR2 YYREEE (reference sequence). V lost 4 bases to trimming and J lost 3 bases, with 17 bases between them. This CDR3 contains 15 residues. CDR3 bases: TGTGCCAGCAGCCTTGACAGTGGGGCCTACTACGAGCAGTACTTC. Protein product: CASSLDSGAYYEQYF. The full variable domain, with the rest looked up from reference TRBV5-4 and TRBJ2-7, is ETGVTQSPTHLIKTRGQQVTLRCSSQSGHNTVSWYQQALGQGPQFIFQYYREEENGRGNFPPRFSGLQFPNYSSELNVNALELDDSALYLCASSLDSGAYYEQYFGPGTRLTVT.

The J gene is TRBJ2-3, the V gene TRBV7-9; a possible D gene is TRBD1 (7 bases). Germline lookup yields CDR1 SEHNR and CDR2 FQNEAQ (reference sequence). This CDR3 is built from 15 residues. Trimming stripped 5 bases from V and 3 bases from J, with 15 bases between. The CDR3 protein is CASSPQGGRTDTQYF. CDR3 bases: TGTGCCAGCAGCCCCCAGGGGGGCCGGACAGATACGCAGTATTTT. The complete variable domain, with remaining parts taken from reference TRBV7-9 and TRBJ2-3, reads DTGVSQNPRHKITKRGQNVTFRCDPISEHNRLYWYRQTLGQGPEFLTYFQNEAQLEKSRLLSDRFSAERPKGSFSTLEIQRTEQGDSAMYLCASSPQGGRTDTQYFGPGTRLTVL.

In the case of this clone: Given the absence of the conserved phenylalanine or tryptophan at the CDR3 end, a read error is likely. This rearrangement joins TRBV5-1 to TRBJ1-1; weak D call: TRBD1 (5 bases). The V gene lost 0 bases and the J gene lost 4 bases, with 19 bases spanning the gap. CDR3 length: 17 residues. Germline values: CDR1 SGHRS, CDR2 YFSETQ. DNA of the CDR3: TGCGCCAGCAGCTTGGACCAGGGTTCTCGGTCGGGCACTGAAGCTTTCCTT. The encoded protein is CASSLDQGSRSGTEAFL.

The chain joins TRBV5-4 to TRBJ2-5; 7 bases are a match to TRBD1. This CDR3 region has 16 residues. The germline CDR1 and CDR2 sequences are SGHNT and YYREEE (reference sequence). Losses at the gene ends were 0 bases for V and 5 bases for J; bases not matched to a gene: 10. Here the CDR3 DNA reads TGTGCCAGCAGCTTGGAGGGGGCAGGTTTAGGGGAGACCCAGTACTTC. Protein sequence: CASSLEGAGLGETQYF.

This clone has more than one count but fewer than ten. V usage is TRBV29-1 and J usage is TRBJ2-3; 9 bases are shared with TRBD2. Germline CDR1 SQVTM, CDR2 ANQGSEA. This CDR3 spans 13 amino acids. Trimming took 8 bases from V and 0 from J; bases not matched to a gene: 3. CDR3 loop: CSSGTSSTDTQYF. Here the CDR3 DNA reads TGCAGCTCAGGGACTAGCAGCACAGATACGCAGTATTTT.

This sequence joins TRBV18 and TRBJ2-1; D not certain. Trimming removed 4 bases at V and 8 bases at J, with 12 bases between. The germline V gene has CDR1 KGHSH and CDR2 LQKENI. This CDR3 has 13 residues. The CDR3 region is CASSQDRLHEQFF. The CDR3 nucleotides read TGTGCCAGCTCACAGGACCGTTTGCATGAGCAGTTCTTC.

The chain employs TRBV28 and TRBJ2-2, with TRBD2 identical over 9 bases. CDR1 is MDHEN, CDR2 SYDVKM, per germline. V lost 6 bases, J lost 0 bases, and 8 bases stayed unmatched. The CDR3 is 17 amino acids. DNA for the CDR3: TGTGCCAGCAGGACGACTAGCGGAGATTCGAACACCGGGGAGCTGTTTTTT. Translation: CASRTTSGDSNTGELFF.

The chain recombines TRBV6-5 with TRBJ2-5, with D tentatively TRBD1 (5 bases). V shed 5 bases and J shed 5 bases, with 18 bases lying between them. Germline-derived CDR1 and CDR2 are MNHEY and SVGAGI. CDR3 length: 15 amino acids. The CDR3 here is CASSITNQGRETQYF. CDR3 in DNA: TGTGCCAGCAGTATTACTAATCAGGGTAGGGAGACCCAGTACTTC.

This clone was picked up a small number of times. This chain connects TRBV27 to TRBJ2-7; tentative D call: TRBD2 (7 bases). The germline V and J ends were trimmed by 6 bases and 7 bases, with 22 bases remaining between them. CDR1 is MNHEY and CDR2 is SMNVEV in the germline V gene (reference sequence). The CDR3 consists of 15 residues. CDR3 nucleotide sequence: TGTGCCAGCAGGTCAACGCCCCGGGGGGCGCGAGAGCAGTACTTC. This codes for CASRSTPRGAREQYF.

The chain carries TRBV18 and TRBJ1-1, with 8 bases matching TRBD1. The germline V gene encodes CDR1 KGHSH and CDR2 LQKENI. This CDR3 region has 14 residues. Trimming removed 3 bases from V and 4 bases from J; junction bases left unmatched: 4. DNA of the CDR3: TGTGCCAGCTCACCGAGAACAGGGGGCACTGAAGCTTTCTTT. Translated: CASSPRTGGTEAFF.

This chain joins TRBV11-2 and TRBJ2-1; 7 positions match TRBD1. The germline V gene has CDR1 SGHAT and CDR2 FQNNGV. The V and J ends lost 5 bases and 0 bases, in that order; junction bases with no gene match: 10. The CDR3 has 17 amino acids. CDR3 region: CASSPRQGRSSYNEQFF. CDR3 nucleotide sequence: TGTGCCAGCAGCCCGCGACAGGGACGTAGCTCCTACAATGAGCAGTTCTTC. Full variable domain (remainder filled in from reference TRBV11-2 and TRBJ2-1): EAGVAQSPRYKIIEKRQSVAFWCNPISGHATLYWYQQILGQGPKLLIQFQNNGVVDDSQLPKDRFSAERLKGVDSTLKIQPAKLEDSAVYLCASSPRQGRSSYNEQFFGPGTRLTVL.

This clone was found many times. The V call is TRBV2, the J call TRBJ1-1; D not certain. This CDR3 contains 17 residues. CDR1 SNHLY and CDR2 FYNNEI come from the germline V gene. Trimming shortened V by 9 bases and J by 1 base, and 24 bases separated the two germline ends. In nucleotides, the CDR3 is TGTGCCAGTAACCAGGAGGGTTGGATGCAACAGAACACTGAAGCTTTCTTT. The encoded protein is CASNQEGWMQQNTEAFF.

This clone occurred once. J is TRBJ1-3 and V is TRBV7-9, with D maybe TRBD1 (6 bases). The CDR3 has 16 residues. Germline values: CDR1 SEHNR, CDR2 FQNEAQ (reference sequence). Trimming pared 5 bases from V and 0 bases from J, leaving 14 bases between. CDR3 residues: CASSHTGLHSGNTIYF. Written as DNA, the CDR3 is TGTGCCAGCAGCCACACAGGGCTCCACTCTGGAAACACCATATATTTT.

The V gene is TRBV2, the J gene TRBJ2-3, with D unclear. The CDR3 extends over 11 amino acids. Germline V CDR1 and CDR2: SNHLY, FYNNEI. Deletions cut 4 bases from V and 8 bases from J, with 7 bases between. The CDR3 region is CASSGFGTQYF. CDR3 coding DNA: TGTGCCAGCAGTGGATTCGGTACGCAGTATTTT. Full variable domain (outside the CDR3, taken from reference TRBV2 and TRBJ2-3): EPEVTQTPSHQVTQMGQEVILRCVPISNHLYFYWYRQILGQKVEFLVSFYNNEISEKSEIFDDQFSVERPDGSNFTLKIRSTKLEDSAMYFCASSGFGTQYFGPGTRLTVL.

About this clone: A much larger clone differs by one base, so this may be a read error. This chain links TRBV5-1 with TRBJ2-3; D gene unclear. The CDR3 spans 11 residues. The germline CDR1 and CDR2 sequences are SGHRS and YFSETQ. Trimming stripped 0 bases from V and 7 bases from J, with 3 bases between. The DNA of the CDR3 is TGCGCCAGCAGCTTGGGGCATACGCAGTATTTT. It is translated as CASSLGHTQYF.

The chain uses TRBV18 and TRBJ2-3, with TRBD2 matching over 10 bases. V trimming: 3 bases; J trimming: 4 bases; junction bases outside the gene matches: 4. Looked up from germline, CDR1 is KGHSH and CDR2 is LQKENI. This CDR3 has 15 amino acids. CDR3 in DNA: TGTGCCAGCTCACCTCTAGCGGGAGTTCCAGATACGCAGTATTTT. Amino acids: CASSPLAGVPDTQYF.

The chain couples TRBV28 to TRBJ2-2, with no clear D. The germline V and J ends were trimmed by 1 base and 4 bases, with 4 bases remaining between them. CDR1 and CDR2 from the germline V gene are MDHEN and SYDVKM. The CDR3 has 13 amino acids. Written as DNA, the CDR3 is TGTGCCAGCAGTTTATCGGGCACCGGGGAGCTGTTTTTT. Translated: CASSLSGTGELFF.

The chain recombines TRBV15 with TRBJ2-2, with D maybe TRBD2 (5 bases). CDR1 is LNHNV, CDR2 YYDKDF, per germline (reference sequence). V lost 0 bases and J 5 bases, leaving 7 bases between the germline ends. This CDR3 is built from 14 residues. CDR3 protein: CATSRDRGTGELFF. CDR3 nucleotide sequence: TGTGCCACCAGCAGAGATCGCGGGACCGGGGAGCTGTTTTTT.